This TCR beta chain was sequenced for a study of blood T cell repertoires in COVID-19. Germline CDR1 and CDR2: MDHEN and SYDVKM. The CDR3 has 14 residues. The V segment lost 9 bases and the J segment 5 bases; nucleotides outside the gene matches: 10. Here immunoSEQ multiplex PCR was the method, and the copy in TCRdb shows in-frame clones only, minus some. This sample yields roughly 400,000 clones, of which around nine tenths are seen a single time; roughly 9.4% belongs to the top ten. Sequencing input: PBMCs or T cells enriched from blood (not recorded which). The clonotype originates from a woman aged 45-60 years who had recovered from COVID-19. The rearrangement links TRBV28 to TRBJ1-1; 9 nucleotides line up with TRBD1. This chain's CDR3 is CASRLQGAWTEAFF. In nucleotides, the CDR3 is TGTGCCAGTCGACTACAGGGGGCGTGGACTGAAGCTTTCTTT.